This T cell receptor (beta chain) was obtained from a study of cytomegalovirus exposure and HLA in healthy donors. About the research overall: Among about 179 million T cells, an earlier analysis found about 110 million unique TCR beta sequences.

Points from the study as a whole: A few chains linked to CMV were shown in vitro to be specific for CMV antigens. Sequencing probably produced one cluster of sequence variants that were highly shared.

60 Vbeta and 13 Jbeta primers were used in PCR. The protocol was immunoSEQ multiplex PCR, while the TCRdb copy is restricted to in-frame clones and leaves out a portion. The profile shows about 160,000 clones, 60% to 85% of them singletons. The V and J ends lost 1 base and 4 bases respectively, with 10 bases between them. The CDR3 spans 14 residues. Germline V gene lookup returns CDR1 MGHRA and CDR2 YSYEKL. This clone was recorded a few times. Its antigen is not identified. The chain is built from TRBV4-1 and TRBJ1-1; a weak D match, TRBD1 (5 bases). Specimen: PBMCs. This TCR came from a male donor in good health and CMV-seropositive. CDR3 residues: CASSQGLGGTEAFF. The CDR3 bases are TGCGCCAGCAGCCAAGGGCTGGGGGGCACTGAAGCTTTCTTT.